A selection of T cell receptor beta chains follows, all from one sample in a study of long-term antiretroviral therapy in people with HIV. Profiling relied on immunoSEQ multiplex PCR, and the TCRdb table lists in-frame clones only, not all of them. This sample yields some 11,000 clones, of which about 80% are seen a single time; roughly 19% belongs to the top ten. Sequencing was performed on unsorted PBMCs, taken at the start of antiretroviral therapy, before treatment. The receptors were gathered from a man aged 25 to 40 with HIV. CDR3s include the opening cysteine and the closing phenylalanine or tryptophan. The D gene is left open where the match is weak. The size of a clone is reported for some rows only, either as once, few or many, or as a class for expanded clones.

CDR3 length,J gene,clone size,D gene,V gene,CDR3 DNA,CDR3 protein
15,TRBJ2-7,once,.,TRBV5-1,TGCGCCAGCAGCCGTGAAGGACAGTCCACCTACGAGCAGTACTTC,CASSREGQSTYEQYF
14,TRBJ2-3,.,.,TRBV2,TGTGCCAGCAATGAGCTGACAGACACAGATACGCAGTATTTT,CASNELTDTDTQYF
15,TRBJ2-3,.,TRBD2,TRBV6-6,TGTGCCAGCAGTTATGGACTAGCAGGCACAGATACGCAGTATTTT,CASSYGLAGTDTQYF
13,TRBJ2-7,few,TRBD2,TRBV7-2,TGTGCCAGCAGCACCGTACTAGCGATAGAGCAGTACTTC,CASSTVLAIEQYF
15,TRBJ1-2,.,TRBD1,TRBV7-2,TGTGCCAGCAGCCGACCAGGCAGGGGGAACTCTGGCTACACCTTC,CASSRPGRGNSGYTF
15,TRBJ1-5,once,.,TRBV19,TGTGCCACTAAGGGACTCCTCGGTAGCAATCAGCCCCAGCATTTT,CATKGLLGSNQPQHF
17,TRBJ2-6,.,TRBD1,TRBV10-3,TGTGCCATCAGTGGTGGGACAGGTCCCTCTGGGGCCAACGTCCTGACTTTC,CAISGGTGPSGANVLTF
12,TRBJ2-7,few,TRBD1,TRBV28,TGTGCCGGCCACAGGGGGACCTACGAGCAGTACTTC,CAGHRGTYEQYF
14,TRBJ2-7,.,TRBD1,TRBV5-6,TGTGCCAGCAGCTTCCGGGACAGTATCGACGAGCAGTACTTC,CASSFRDSIDEQYF
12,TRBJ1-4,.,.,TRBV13,TGTGCCAGCAGCTTAGAAGGGGAAAAACTGTTTTTT,CASSLEGEKLFF
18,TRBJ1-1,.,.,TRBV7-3,TGTGCCAGCAGCTTAATCGGGCAAGGGGGTAGTGTGGATACTGAAGCTTTCTTT,CASSLIGQGGSVDTEAFF
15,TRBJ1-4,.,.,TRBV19,TGTGCCAGTAGTATGATGTTACAGGTTCCTGAAAAACTGTTTTTT,CASSMMLQVPEKLFF
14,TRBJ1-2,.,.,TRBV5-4,TGTGCCAGCAGCGACCGAGGGAGTAACTATGGCTACACCTTC,CASSDRGSNYGYTF
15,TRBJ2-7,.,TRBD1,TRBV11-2,TGTGCCAGCAGGGATCGGACAGGGAATGCCTACGAGCAGTACTTC,CASRDRTGNAYEQYF
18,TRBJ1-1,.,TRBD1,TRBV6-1,TGTGCCAGCAGTGAAGCGCGGGGAGTAGGGGACAGGCGAACTGAAGCTTTCTTT,CASSEARGVGDRRTEAFF
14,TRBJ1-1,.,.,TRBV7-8,TGTGCCAGCAGCTTGATATCGGGGGGGTCTGAAGCTTTCTTT,CASSLISGGSEAFF
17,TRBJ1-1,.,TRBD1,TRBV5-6,TGTGCCAGCAGCTTGGCCGAGGACAGGGGGCTAAGGGAGGAAGCTTTCTTT,CASSLAEDRGLREEAFF
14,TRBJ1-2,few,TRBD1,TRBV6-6,TGTGCCAGCAGGCAGACAGGGGGCGAGTATGGCTACACCTTC,CASRQTGGEYGYTF
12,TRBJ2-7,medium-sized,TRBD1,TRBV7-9,TGTGCCAGCAGCTTGGACAGGGACGAGCAGTACTTC,CASSLDRDEQYF
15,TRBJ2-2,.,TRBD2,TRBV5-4,TGCGCCAGCAGCACGGGACTAGCGGGAGGCAGGGAGCTGTTTTTT,CASSTGLAGGRELFF
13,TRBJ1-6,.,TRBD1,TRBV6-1,TGTGCCAGCGGAAGACAGGGCGATTCACCCCTCCACTTT,CASGRQGDSPLHF